A single sample is the source of the 14 T cell receptor beta chains below, sequenced in a study of vaccination and CD4 T cells after COVID-19. Described time point: late sampling 161 to 241 days after vaccination in a few convalescent patients. MiXCR was run by TCRdb on the PCR reads, yielding one entry per CDR3 protein. The data contain 31,000 or so distinct CDR3 sequences, approximately 49% of them seen just once; the ten biggest clones take up roughly 5%. The source material was CD4+ T cells from blood, sampled about 7 months after SARS-CoV-2 vaccination. These receptors were taken from a human donor who had recovered from COVID-19.

The chain carries TRBV7-9 and TRBJ1-1; 7 nucleotides line up with TRBD1. V lost 6 bases and J lost 4; bases outside the gene matches: 8. The germline CDR1 and CDR2 sequences are SEHNR and FQNEAQ (reference sequence). This CDR3 spans 14 amino acids. The CDR3 region is CASRATGVFTEAFF. CDR3 in DNA: TGTGCCAGCAGAGCAACAGGGGTATTCACTGAAGCTTTCTTT. Full variable domain (outside the CDR3, taken from reference TRBV7-9 and TRBJ1-1): DTGVSQNPRHKITKRGQNVTFRCDPISEHNRLYWYRQTLGQGPEFLTYFQNEAQLEKSRLLSDRFSAERPKGSFSTLEIQRTEQGDSAMYLCASRATGVFTEAFFGQGTRLTVV.

V is TRBV6-5 and J is TRBJ2-3; no reliable D call. Germline V CDR1 and CDR2: MNHEY, SVGAGI. Trimming stripped 2 bases from V and 1 base from J, with 10 bases between. This CDR3 has 15 amino acids. The CDR3 nucleotides are TGTGCCAGCAGTTACGACGGATCCCGCACAGATACGCAGTATTTT. Its protein is CASSYDGSRTDTQYF.

The chain has TRBV18 and TRBJ2-7; D might be TRBD2 (7 bases). The CDR3 spans 16 residues. Germline V CDR1 and CDR2: KGHSH, LQKENI. V was clipped by 1 base and J by 1 base, with 14 bases between them. The CDR3 sequence is CASSPLAAGHSYEQYF. DNA for the CDR3: TGTGCCAGCTCACCACTGGCAGCGGGACATTCCTACGAGCAGTACTTC.

The CDR3: CASSLLPQGGKLFF. In DNA, the CDR3 is TGTGCCAGCAGCCTACTCCCCCAGGGGGGAAAACTGTTTTTT. This sequence joins TRBV28 and TRBJ1-4, with 7 bases that match TRBD1. CDR3 length equals 14 residues. Per germline, CDR1 MDHEN and CDR2 SYDVKM. J lost 10 bases, V lost 6 bases, and 11 bases had no gene match.

This chain connects TRBV4-1 to TRBJ2-1, with D perhaps matching TRBD2 (5 bases). The CDR3 runs to 15 residues. Germline CDR1 MGHRA, CDR2 YSYEKL. The ends were cut back, 3 bases at V and 11 bases at J, with 20 bases in the middle. CDR3 amino acids: CASSQDSGSSKKQFF. In DNA, the CDR3 is TGCGCCAGCAGCCAGGACTCGGGATCAAGCAAGAAGCAGTTCTTC.

The chain carries TRBV10-3 and TRBJ1-1; D unresolved. CDR3 length: 13 amino acids. V was trimmed by 7 bases and J by 1 base, leaving 10 bases between them. Germline V gives CDR1 ENHRY, CDR2 SYGVKD. The CDR3 region has the DNA TGTGCCATCACCGGGGTCCCGAACACTGAAGCTTTCTTT. It is translated as CAITGVPNTEAFF.

This rearrangement joins TRBV4-1 to TRBJ2-5; 12 bases are shared with TRBD2. The CDR3 has 20 residues. Germline V gene sequence: CDR1 MGHRA, CDR2 YSYEKL. Unmatched junction bases numbered 19, after V lost 3 bases and J lost 5 bases. CDR3: CASSHPTGFSLAGGRETQYF. The CDR3 DNA follows: TGCGCCAGCAGCCATCCAACGGGGTTCTCTCTAGCGGGAGGGCGGGAGACCCAGTACTTC.

The chain links TRBV15 to TRBJ2-3; maybe TRBD2 (6 bases). The CDR3 is 15 amino acids. V was cut by 1 base and J by 0 bases, with 8 bases left in between. Germline CDR1 and CDR2: LNHNV and YYDKDF (reference sequence). The CDR3 here is CATSRGGTSTDTQYF. In DNA, the CDR3 is TGTGCCACCAGCAGAGGGGGGACTAGCACAGATACGCAGTATTTT. The full variable domain, in which reference TRBV15 and TRBJ2-3 provide the parts outside the CDR3, is DAMVIQNPRYQVTQFGKPVTLSCSQTLNHNVMYWYQQKSSQAPKLLFHYYDKDFNNEADTPDNFQSRRPNTSFCFLDIRSPGLGDTAMYLCATSRGGTSTDTQYFGPGTRLTVL.

This clonotype was counted only a few times. The chain links TRBV6-1 to TRBJ2-7, with D perhaps TRBD1 (6 bases). The V end was cut by 6 bases, the J end by 7 bases, with 19 bases between. Germline V gene sequence: CDR1 MNHNS, CDR2 SASEGT. This CDR3 is built from 14 residues. The CDR3 bases are TGTGCCAGCAGCGACCGGTGGACAGTTGGGGAGCAGTACTTC. It translates to CASSDRWTVGEQYF.

This sequence joins TRBV20-1 and TRBJ2-3; D might be TRBD1 (6 bases). Germline V CDR1 and CDR2: DFQATT, SNEGSKA (reference sequence). The V and J ends lost 1 base and 4 bases respectively, with 12 bases between them. This CDR3 has 14 residues. This CDR3 reads CSARGGGEADTQYF. The CDR3 DNA follows: TGCAGTGCTAGAGGTGGGGGCGAGGCAGATACGCAGTATTTT.

The chain joins TRBV4-2 to TRBJ1-6; 7 nucleotides agree with TRBD1. The CDR3 has 15 amino acids. CDR1 LGHNA and CDR2 YNFKEQ come from the germline V gene. With 0 bases clipped from V and 8 bases from J, the junction kept 4 bases outside the gene matches. CDR3: CASSQDGTAYSPLHF. The CDR3, as DNA: TGTGCCAGCAGCCAAGATGGGACAGCGTATTCACCCCTCCACTTT.

In its sample, this clonotype was seen a few times. The V and J genes are TRBV6-1 and TRBJ2-1, with a tentative D call TRBD2 (5 bases). The length of the CDR3 is 13 residues. V was clipped by 6 bases and J by 7 bases, with 13 bases between them. Germline V gene sequence: CDR1 MNHNS, CDR2 SASEGT. CDR3 DNA sequence: TGTGCCAGCAGCCAAACTAGGGATAATGAGCAGTTCTTC. Protein: CASSQTRDNEQFF.

Here the CDR3 reads CASSLAAGTYYRNEQFF. In DNA, the CDR3 is TGCGCCAGCAGCTTGGCCGCAGGCACATACTATCGGAATGAGCAGTTCTTC. V gene TRBV5-1 combines with J gene TRBJ2-1; D remains ambiguous. This CDR3 spans 17 amino acids. CDR1 and CDR2 from the germline V gene are SGHRS and YFSETQ. The V end was cut by 0 bases, the J end by 7 bases, with 20 bases between.

A few counts support this clonotype. The rearrangement links TRBV7-2 to TRBJ1-2, with D perhaps TRBD1 (5 bases). Germline V lookup: CDR1 SGHTA, CDR2 FQGNSA. Trimming took 4 bases from V and 7 from J, leaving 16 bases between them. This CDR3 spans 14 amino acids. As DNA, the CDR3 is TGTGCCAGCAGCTCCCAAAGACTCGGGGCTGGCTACACCTTC. This encodes CASSSQRLGAGYTF.